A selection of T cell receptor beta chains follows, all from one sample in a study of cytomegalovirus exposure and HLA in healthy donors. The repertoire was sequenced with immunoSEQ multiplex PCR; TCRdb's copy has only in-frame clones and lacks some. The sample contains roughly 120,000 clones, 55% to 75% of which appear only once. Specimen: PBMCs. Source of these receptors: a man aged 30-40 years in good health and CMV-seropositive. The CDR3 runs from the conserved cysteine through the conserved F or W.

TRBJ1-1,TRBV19,CASSIPGNTEAFF
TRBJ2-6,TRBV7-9,CASSLGQAPLGAGANVLTF
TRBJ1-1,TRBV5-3,CARSFFTGEDENTEAFF
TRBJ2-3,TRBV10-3,CAISESSTSGTDTQYF
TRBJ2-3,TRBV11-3,CASSLGFVGADTQYF
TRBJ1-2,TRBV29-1,CSASDRVTF
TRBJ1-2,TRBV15,CATSRDVASYTF
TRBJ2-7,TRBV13,CASSLAAGAPYEQYF
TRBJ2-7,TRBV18,CASSPQGLAQEQYF
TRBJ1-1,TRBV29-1,CSGTGLMNTEAFF
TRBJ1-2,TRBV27,CASSLSGGLNYGYTF
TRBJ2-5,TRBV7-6,CASSLDLRGTQYF
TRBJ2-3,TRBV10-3,CAISEGTRGTGTQYF
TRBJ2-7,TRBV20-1,CSAPRGHEQYF
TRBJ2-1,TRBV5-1,CASSSGGLANPYNEQFF
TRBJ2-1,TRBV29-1,CSVGTSGRVSEQFF
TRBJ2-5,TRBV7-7,CASSLGGEGGETQYF
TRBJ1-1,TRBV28,CASSENRGVHTEAFF
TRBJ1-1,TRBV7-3,CASSPEGQGGTEAFF
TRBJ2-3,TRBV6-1,CASNIAGGSTDTQYF
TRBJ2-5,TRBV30,CAWSADRGQETQYF
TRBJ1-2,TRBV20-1,CSALGQRLGTF
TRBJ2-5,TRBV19,CASSIDSPGVWRLARQETQYF
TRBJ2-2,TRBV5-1,CASSLSRHNTGELFF
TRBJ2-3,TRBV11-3,CASSSRGGTDTQYF
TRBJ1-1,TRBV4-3,CASSPRGGVNTEAFF
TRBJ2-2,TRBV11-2,CASSLTFGLAGNTGELFF
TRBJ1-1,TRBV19,CASSLDRGTTEAFF
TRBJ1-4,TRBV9,CASSPGNGQGREKLFF
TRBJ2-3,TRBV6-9,CASVGGGGSDTQYF
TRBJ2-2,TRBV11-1,CASSSQTANTGELFF
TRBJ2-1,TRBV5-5,CASSGMGAHGNEQFF
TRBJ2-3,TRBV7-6,CASSLNGGGDTQYF
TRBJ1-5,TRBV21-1,CASSPPGRGEGSNQPQHF
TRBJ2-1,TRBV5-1,CASSLFARGYNEQFF
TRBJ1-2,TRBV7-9,CASSPPGQGLNYGYTF
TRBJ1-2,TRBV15,CATSRDDTGRVYGYTF
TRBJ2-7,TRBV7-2,CASKYSGGASYF
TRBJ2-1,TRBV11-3,CASSGGAGKRNEQFF
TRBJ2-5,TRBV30,CAWSLQGVGETQYF
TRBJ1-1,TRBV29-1,CSVPGWGVMNTEAFF
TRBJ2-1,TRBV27,CASSFPTSGAPADNEQFF
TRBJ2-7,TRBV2,CASLAGGYEQYF
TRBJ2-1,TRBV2,CASRASTSGNVMFF
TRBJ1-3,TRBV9,CASSVGRKQSSGNTIYF
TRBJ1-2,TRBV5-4,CASSQGQVLYGYTF
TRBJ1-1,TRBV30,CVWKHLVRGQGNTEAFF
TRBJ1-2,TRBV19,CASTLSRGNYGYTF
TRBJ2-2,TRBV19,CATSRQATTGELFF
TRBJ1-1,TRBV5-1,CATRPIPGQDLNTEAFF